Following are 8 T cell receptor beta chains from one sample sequenced in a study of T cell changes during pregnancy in multiple sclerosis. Sequencing used immunoSEQ multiplex PCR; TCRdb keeps in-frame clones, though not all of them. The data contain under 100,000 clones, around 90% of them seen just once; the ten biggest clones take up 1.5% to 2%. The starting material was peripheral blood, obtained in the first trimester of pregnancy. The receptor source for this set is a female donor in good health, enrolled as a control in a pregnancy study.

This chain joins TRBV30 and TRBJ1-6; the match to TRBD1 covers 8 bases. From germline, CDR1 is GTSNPN and CDR2 SVGIG (reference sequence). The trim removed 2 bases at V and 5 bases at J, leaving 8 bases unmatched. The length of the CDR3 is 16 residues. CDR3 sequence: CAWSPARTGNNSPLHF. CDR3 DNA sequence: TGTGCCTGGAGTCCAGCTCGGACAGGGAATAATTCACCCCTCCACTTT.

On this clone: The missing conserved phenylalanine or tryptophan at the end of this CDR3 makes a read error likely. The DNA is omitted, as the CDR3 cannot be located on it reliably, and the CDR3 follows TCRdb's listing. The chain recombines TRBV15 with TRBJ1-1; the tabulated D call, TRBD1, remains unverified against the DNA. The CDR3 is made up of 13 amino acids, end residues included. Germline CDR1 LNHNV, CDR2 YYDKDF (reference sequence). The CDR3 region is CATSRDQQSRTGV.

V gene TRBV4-1 combines with J gene TRBJ2-6; 9 bases line up with TRBD2. The CDR3 spans 18 residues. The trim removed 1 base at V and 3 bases at J, leaving 7 bases unmatched. Germline V CDR1 and CDR2: MGHRA, YSYEKL. The CDR3, as DNA: TGCGCCAGCAGCCAAGTTGAGCGGGGGGCTAATGGGGCCAACGTCCTGACTTTC. Its translation: CASSQVERGANGANVLTF.

J is TRBJ1-6 and V is TRBV2; 10 nucleotides line up with TRBD1. J lost 10 bases, V lost 2 bases, and 5 bases had no gene match. The CDR3 covers 15 residues. Germline CDR1 reads SNHLY; CDR2 reads FYNNEI. In DNA, the CDR3 is TGTGCCAGCAGTGAAAGGGGACAGGGGAGCTCACCCCTCCACTTT. This sequence encodes CASSERGQGSSPLHF.

V is TRBV6-5 and J is TRBJ1-6, with unresolved D. Germline V gene lookup returns CDR1 MNHEY and CDR2 SVGAGI. The CDR3 extends over 12 amino acids. The germline V and J ends were trimmed by 4 bases and 9 bases, with 7 bases remaining between them. The chain's CDR3 is CASSLTGSPLHF. As DNA, the CDR3 is TGTGCCAGCAGTTTAACGGGTTCACCCCTCCACTTT.

This clone was seen at least ten times. The chain carries TRBV6-5 and TRBJ1-5; D ambiguous. Trimming left V 6 bases short and J 4 bases short, with 10 bases between. The germline V gene has CDR1 MNHEY and CDR2 SVGAGI. The CDR3 loop spans 13 amino acids. CDR3 nucleotide sequence: TGTGCCAGCAGGGCGGGTTTTAATCAGCCCCAGCATTTT. It encodes CASRAGFNQPQHF.

The rearrangement links TRBV5-6 to TRBJ1-6, with 10 bases matching TRBD1. Germline V gene data show CDR1 as SGHDT and CDR2 as YYEEEE. CDR3 length: 16 residues. With V trimmed by 3 bases and J by 8 bases, 8 bases remained unmatched. The CDR3, as DNA: TGTGCCAGCAGCTATGGGACAGGGGAGTCATATTCACCCCTCCACTTT. Translation gives CASSYGTGESYSPLHF. Full variable domain (remainder filled in from reference TRBV5-6 and TRBJ1-6): DAGVTQSPTHLIKTRGQQVTLRCSPKSGHDTVSWYQQALGQGPQFIFQYYEEEERQRGNFPDRFSGHQFPNYSSELNVNALLLGDSALYLCASSYGTGESYSPLHFGNGTRLTVT.

J is TRBJ2-7 and V is TRBV5-4, with D perhaps matching TRBD2 (5 bases). This CDR3 is built from 13 residues. With 4 bases removed from V and 3 bases from J, the gap between germline ends came to 11 bases. Germline-derived CDR1 and CDR2 are SGHNT and YYREEE (reference sequence). The CDR3 protein is CASSPGERYEQYF. The CDR3 bases are TGTGCCAGCAGCCCCGGGGAGCGCTACGAGCAGTACTTC.